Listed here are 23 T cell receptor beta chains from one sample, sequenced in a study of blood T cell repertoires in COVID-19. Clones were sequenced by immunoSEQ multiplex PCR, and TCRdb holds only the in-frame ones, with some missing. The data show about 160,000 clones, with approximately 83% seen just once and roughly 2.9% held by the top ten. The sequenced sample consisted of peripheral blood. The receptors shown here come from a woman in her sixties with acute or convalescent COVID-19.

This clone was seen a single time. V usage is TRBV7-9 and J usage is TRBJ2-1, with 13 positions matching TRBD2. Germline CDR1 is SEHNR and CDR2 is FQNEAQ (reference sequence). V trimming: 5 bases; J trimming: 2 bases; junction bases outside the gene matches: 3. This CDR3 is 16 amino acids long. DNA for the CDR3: TGTGCCAGCAGCCCCACTAGCGGGGGGGCCTACAATGAGCAGTTCTTC. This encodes CASSPTSGGAYNEQFF.

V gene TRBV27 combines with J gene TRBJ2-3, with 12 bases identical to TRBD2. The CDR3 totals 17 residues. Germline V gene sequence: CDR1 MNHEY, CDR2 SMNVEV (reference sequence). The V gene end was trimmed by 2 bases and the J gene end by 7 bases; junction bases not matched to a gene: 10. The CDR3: CASSLTPPSGGAHTQYF. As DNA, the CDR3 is TGTGCCAGCAGTTTAACTCCCCCTAGCGGGGGGGCACATACGCAGTATTTT.

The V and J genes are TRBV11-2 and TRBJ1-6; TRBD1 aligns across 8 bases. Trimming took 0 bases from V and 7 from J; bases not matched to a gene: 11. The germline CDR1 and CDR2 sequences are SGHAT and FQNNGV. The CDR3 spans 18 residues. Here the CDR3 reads CASSLDLTRGLGNSPLHF. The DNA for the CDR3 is TGTGCCAGCAGCTTAGATTTGACCAGGGGGCTCGGCAATTCACCCCTCCACTTT. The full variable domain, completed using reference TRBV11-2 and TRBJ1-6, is EAGVAQSPRYKIIEKRQSVAFWCNPISGHATLYWYQQILGQGPKLLIQFQNNGVVDDSQLPKDRFSAERLKGVDSTLKIQPAKLEDSAVYLCASSLDLTRGLGNSPLHFGNGTRLTVT.

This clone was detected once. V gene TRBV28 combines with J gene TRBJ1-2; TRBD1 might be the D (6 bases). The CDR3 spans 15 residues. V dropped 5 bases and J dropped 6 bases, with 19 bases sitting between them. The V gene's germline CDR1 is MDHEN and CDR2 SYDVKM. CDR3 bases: TGTGCCAGCAGTAAGCCGGGCAGGGGTTCTAATGGCTACACCTTC. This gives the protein CASSKPGRGSNGYTF.

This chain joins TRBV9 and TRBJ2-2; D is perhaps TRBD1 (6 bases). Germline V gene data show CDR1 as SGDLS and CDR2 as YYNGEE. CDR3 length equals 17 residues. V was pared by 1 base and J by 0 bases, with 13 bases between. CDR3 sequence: CASSVPGVPANTGELFF. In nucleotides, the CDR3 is TGTGCCAGCAGCGTACCAGGGGTACCCGCGAACACCGGGGAGCTGTTTTTT.

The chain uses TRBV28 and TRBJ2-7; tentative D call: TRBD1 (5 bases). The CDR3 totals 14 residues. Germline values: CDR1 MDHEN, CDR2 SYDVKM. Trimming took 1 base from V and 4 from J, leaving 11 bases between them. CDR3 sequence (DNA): TGTGCCAGCAGTTTATTAGCAGGGTGGTACGAGCAGTACTTC. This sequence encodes CASSLLAGWYEQYF.

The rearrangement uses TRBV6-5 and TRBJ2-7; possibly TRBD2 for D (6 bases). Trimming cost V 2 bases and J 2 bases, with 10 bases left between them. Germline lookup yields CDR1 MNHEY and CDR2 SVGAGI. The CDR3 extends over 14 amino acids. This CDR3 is CASSYQTGAYEQYF. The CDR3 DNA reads TGTGCCAGCAGTTACCAAACGGGGGCCTACGAGCAGTACTTC.

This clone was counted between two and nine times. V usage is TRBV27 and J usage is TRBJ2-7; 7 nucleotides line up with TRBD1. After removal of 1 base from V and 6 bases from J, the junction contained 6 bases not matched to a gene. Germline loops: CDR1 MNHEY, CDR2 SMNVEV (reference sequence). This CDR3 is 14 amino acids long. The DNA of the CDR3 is TGTGCCAGCAGTTTATGGGACAGCTGGGGCGAGCAGTACTTC. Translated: CASSLWDSWGEQYF.

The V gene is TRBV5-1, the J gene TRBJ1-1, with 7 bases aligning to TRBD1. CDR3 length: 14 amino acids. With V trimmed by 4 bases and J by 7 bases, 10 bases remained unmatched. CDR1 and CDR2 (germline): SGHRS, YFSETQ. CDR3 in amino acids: CASSEQGLRDEAFF. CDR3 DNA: TGCGCCAGCAGCGAACAGGGGTTAAGGGATGAAGCTTTCTTT.

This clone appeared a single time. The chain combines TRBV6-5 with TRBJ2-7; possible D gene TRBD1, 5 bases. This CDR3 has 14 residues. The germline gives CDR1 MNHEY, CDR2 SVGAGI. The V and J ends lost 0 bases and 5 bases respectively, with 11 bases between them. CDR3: CASSYSRGIHEQYF. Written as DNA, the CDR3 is TGTGCCAGCAGTTACTCTAGGGGAATCCACGAGCAGTACTTC.

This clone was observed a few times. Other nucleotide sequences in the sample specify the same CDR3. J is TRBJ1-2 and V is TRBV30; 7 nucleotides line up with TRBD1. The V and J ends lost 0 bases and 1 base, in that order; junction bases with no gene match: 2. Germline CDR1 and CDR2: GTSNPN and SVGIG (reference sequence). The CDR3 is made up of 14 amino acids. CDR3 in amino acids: CAWSVRGLNYGYTF. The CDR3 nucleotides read TGTGCCTGGAGTGTAAGGGGGCTTAACTATGGCTACACCTTC.

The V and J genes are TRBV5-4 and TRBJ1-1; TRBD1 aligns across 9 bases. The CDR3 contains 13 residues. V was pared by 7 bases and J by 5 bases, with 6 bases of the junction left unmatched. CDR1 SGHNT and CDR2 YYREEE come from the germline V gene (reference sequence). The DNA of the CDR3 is TGTGCCAGCTTCCCAGACAGGGGGACTGAAGCTTTCTTT. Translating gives CASFPDRGTEAFF.

DNA of the CDR3: TGTGCCAGCAGCTACGGGGGTTACACCGGGGAGCTGTTTTTT. This encodes CASSYGGYTGELFF. The chain recombines TRBV7-2 with TRBJ2-2, with D possibly TRBD2 on 6 matching bases. This CDR3 comprises 14 residues. V was cut by 4 bases and J by 3 bases, with 9 bases left in between. Germline CDR1 and CDR2: SGHTA and FQGNSA.

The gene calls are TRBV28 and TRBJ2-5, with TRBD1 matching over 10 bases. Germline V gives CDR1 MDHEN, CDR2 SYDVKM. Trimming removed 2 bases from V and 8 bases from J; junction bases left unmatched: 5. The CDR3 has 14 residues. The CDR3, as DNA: TGTGCCAGCAGTTTACGGGACAGGGGCCTTACCCAGTACTTC. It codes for CASSLRDRGLTQYF. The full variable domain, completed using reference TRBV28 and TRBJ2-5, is DVKVTQSSRYLVKRTGEKVFLECVQDMDHENMFWYRQDPGLGLRLIYFSYDVKMKEKGDIPEGYSVSREKKERFSLILESASTNQTSMYLCASSLRDRGLTQYFGPGTRLLVL.

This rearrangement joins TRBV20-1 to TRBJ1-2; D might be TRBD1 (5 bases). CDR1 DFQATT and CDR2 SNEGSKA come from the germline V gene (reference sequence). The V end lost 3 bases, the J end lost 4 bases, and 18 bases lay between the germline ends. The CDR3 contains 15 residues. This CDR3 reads CSASGRGEGSYGYTF. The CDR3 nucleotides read TGCAGTGCTAGTGGCCGGGGGGAAGGAAGCTATGGCTACACCTTC.

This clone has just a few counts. The CDR3 is CAWSGSISNQPQHF. Here the CDR3 DNA reads TGTGCCTGGAGTGGAAGCATTAGCAATCAGCCCCAGCATTTT. The chain links TRBV30 to TRBJ1-5, with unresolved D. CDR1 is GTSNPN, CDR2 SVGIG, per germline (reference sequence). Trimming removed 1 base from V and 0 bases from J, with 7 bases in between. The length of the CDR3 is 14 residues.

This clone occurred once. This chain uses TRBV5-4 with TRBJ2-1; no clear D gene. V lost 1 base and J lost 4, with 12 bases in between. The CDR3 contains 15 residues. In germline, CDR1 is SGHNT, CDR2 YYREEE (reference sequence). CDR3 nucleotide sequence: TGTGCCAGCAGCTTGAGTCAGGCCAAGTACAATGAGCAGTTCTTC. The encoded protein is CASSLSQAKYNEQFF.

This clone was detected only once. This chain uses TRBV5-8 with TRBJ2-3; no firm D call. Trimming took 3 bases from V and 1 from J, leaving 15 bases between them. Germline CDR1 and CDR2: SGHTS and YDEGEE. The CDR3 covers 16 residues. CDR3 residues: CASSSLYLLGTDTQYF. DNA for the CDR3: TGTGCCAGCAGCTCCCTATACCTCCTGGGCACAGATACGCAGTATTTT.

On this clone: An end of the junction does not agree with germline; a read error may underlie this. The CDR3 region is CASSFRLASPPHF. The CDR3 bases are TGTGCCAGCAGCTTTCGACTAGCCTCTCCACCCCACTTC. J is TRBJ2-7 and V is TRBV7-2; the match to TRBD2 covers 7 bases. Germline V gives CDR1 SGHTA, CDR2 FQGNSA. The CDR3 loop spans 13 amino acids.

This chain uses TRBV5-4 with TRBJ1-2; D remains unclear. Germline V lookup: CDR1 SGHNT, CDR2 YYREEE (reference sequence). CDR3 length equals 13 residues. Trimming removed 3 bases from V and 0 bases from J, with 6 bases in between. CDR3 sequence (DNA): TGTGCCAGCAGCTACCAGGCTAACTATGGCTACACCTTC. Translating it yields CASSYQANYGYTF.

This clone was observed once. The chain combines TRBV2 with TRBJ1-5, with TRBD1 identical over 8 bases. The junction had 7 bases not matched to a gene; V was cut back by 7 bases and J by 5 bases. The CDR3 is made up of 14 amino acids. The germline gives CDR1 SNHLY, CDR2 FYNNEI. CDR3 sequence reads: CASTWTGTDQPQHF. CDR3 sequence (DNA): TGTGCCAGCACCTGGACAGGGACGGATCAGCCCCAGCATTTT.

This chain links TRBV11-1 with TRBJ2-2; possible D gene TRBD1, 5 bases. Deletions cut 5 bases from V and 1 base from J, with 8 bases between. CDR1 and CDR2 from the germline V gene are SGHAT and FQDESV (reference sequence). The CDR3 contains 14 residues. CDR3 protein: CASSPTGNTGELFF. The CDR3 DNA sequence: TGTGCCAGCAGCCCCACAGGGAACACCGGGGAGCTGTTTTTT.

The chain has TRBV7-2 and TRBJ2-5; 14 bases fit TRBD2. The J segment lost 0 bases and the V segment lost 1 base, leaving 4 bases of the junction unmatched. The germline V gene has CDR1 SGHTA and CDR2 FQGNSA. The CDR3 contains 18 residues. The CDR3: CASSLGRLAGGHQETQYF. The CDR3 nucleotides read TGTGCCAGCAGCTTAGGTCGACTAGCGGGGGGGCACCAAGAGACCCAGTACTTC.